This T cell receptor (beta chain) is drawn from a study of shared clonotypes between healthy human individuals. Germline lookup yields CDR1 SQVTM and CDR2 ANQGSEA. This CDR3 spans 13 amino acids. CD8 cells regarded as naive lacked CD45RO, were positively chosen for CCR7, and omitted terminally differentiated effector memory CD45RA+ cells. Donors, healthy HIV-negative adults, lacked recent acute infections or vaccinations. Each cell subset's genomic DNA was divided evenly among several immunoSEQ plates. Profiled with immunoSEQ multiplex PCR; TCRdb holds only in-frame clones, not every one. The data contain around 640,000 clones, approximately 96% of them seen just once; the ten biggest clones take up around 0.1%.

The chain employs TRBV29-1 and TRBJ2-5; D is possibly TRBD2 (5 bases). The DNA matches TRBJ2-7 better at its end, which makes the J call doubtful. The specimen was naive CD8+ T cells sorted from blood. The sequence was collected from a woman between 25 and 40 years old in good health. The CDR3 protein is CSVPSGRGNEQYF. DNA of the CDR3: TGCAGCGTGCCCTCCGGCCGAGGGAACGAGCAGTACTTC.